This T cell receptor beta chain was retrieved from a study of CD8+ T cells in alopecia areata. Study-level information: Treated patients received oral tofacitinib, 5 to 10 mg twice daily.

Study-level results: Although TCR sharing was seen in mice, sharing across patients was less clear, possibly for HLA-related reasons. Under tofacitinib, numerous expanded lesional clonotypes remained detectable in scalp and blood.

cDNA prepared by RNA extraction and subsequent reverse transcription served as the template for sequencing. Clones were read by immunoSEQ multiplex PCR, and TCRdb kept only the in-frame ones, dropping some. The table shows roughly 100,000 clones, with under 90% occurring only once. Noted treatment: oral pan-JAK inhibitor, 5-10 mg twice daily. The researchers isolated CD4+ and CD8+ T cells from PBMCs by sorting. About this clone: No antigen is known for it.

The TCR sequence derives from a human donor with alopecia areata. Sequences were derived from CD8+ T cells sorted from blood, sampled between weeks 30 and 35, from a patient treated with tofacitinib.

In DNA, the CDR3 is TGTGCCAGCAGCTTTTTAGGGACCTACAATGAGCAGTTCTTC. Residues: CASSFLGTYNEQFF. The genes are TRBV13 and TRBJ2-1; D is uncertain. With 3 bases removed from V and 2 bases from J, the gap between germline ends came to 8 bases. CDR1 and CDR2 from the germline V gene are PRHDT and FYEKMQ (reference sequence). The CDR3 is 14 amino acids.